This T cell receptor (beta chain) was sequenced during a study of cytomegalovirus exposure and HLA in healthy donors. Trimming at V came to 4 bases and at J to 2 bases, leaving 8 bases not matched to a gene. The CDR3 totals 18 residues. Germline loops: CDR1 SGHTA, CDR2 FQGNSA. The PCR ran on 60 Vbeta and 13 Jbeta primers. Clones were read by immunoSEQ multiplex PCR, and TCRdb kept only the in-frame ones, dropping some. The sample lists about 160,000 clones, around 79% occurring once. V is TRBV7-2 and J is TRBJ2-5; 15 bases map to TRBD2. Source material: PBMCs. The sequence derives from a man in his forties or fifties in good health and CMV-seronegative. DNA of the CDR3: TGTGCCAGCAGCTCAGGACTAGCGGGAGGGCCTAGTCAAGAGACCCAGTACTTC. This sequence encodes CASSSGLAGGPSQETQYF.